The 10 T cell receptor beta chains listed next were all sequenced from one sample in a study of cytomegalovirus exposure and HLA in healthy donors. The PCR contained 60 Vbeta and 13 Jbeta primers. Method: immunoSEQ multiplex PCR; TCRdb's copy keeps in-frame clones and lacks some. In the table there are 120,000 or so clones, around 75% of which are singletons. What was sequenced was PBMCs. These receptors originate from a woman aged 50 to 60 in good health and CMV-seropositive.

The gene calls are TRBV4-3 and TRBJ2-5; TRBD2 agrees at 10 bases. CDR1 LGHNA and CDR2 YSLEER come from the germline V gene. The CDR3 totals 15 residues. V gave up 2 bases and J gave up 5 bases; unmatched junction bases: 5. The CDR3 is CASSQTSGAAETQYF. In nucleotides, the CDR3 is TGCGCCAGCAGCCAAACTAGCGGGGCGGCGGAGACCCAGTACTTC.

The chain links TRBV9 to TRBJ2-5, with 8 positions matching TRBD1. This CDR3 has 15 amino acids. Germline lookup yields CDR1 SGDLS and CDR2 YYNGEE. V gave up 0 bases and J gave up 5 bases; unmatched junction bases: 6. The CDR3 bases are TGTGCCAGCAGCGTAGTGGCAGGGGGCTGGGAGACCCAGTACTTC. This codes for CASSVVAGGWETQYF.

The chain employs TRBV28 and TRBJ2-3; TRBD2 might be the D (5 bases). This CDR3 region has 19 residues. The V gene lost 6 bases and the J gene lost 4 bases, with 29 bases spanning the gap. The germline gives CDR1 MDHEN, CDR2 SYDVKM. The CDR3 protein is CASSTALGLRGSLPDTQYF. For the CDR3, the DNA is TGTGCCAGCAGCACTGCGCTGGGCCTACGGGGAAGTCTCCCAGATACGCAGTATTTT.

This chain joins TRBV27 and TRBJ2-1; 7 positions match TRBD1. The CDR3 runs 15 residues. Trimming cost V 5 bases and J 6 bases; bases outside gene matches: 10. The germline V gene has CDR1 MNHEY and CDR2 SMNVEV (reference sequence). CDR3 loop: CASSPRDSGLNEQFF. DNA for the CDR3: TGTGCCAGCAGTCCCCGGGACAGCGGTCTCAATGAGCAGTTCTTC.

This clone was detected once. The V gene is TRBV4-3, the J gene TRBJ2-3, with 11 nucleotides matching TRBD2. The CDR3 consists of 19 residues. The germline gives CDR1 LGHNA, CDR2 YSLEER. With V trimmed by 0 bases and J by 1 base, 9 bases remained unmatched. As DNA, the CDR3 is TGCGCCAGCAGCCAAGATACCAGGCTAGCGGGGGGCGGCACAGATACGCAGTATTTT. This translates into CASSQDTRLAGGGTDTQYF.

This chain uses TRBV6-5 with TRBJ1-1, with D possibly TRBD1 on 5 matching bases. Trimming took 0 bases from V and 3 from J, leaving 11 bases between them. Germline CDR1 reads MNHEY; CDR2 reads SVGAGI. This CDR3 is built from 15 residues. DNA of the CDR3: TGTGCCAGCAGTTACTCGGGGGGATCGGACACTGAAGCTTTCTTT. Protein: CASSYSGGSDTEAFF.

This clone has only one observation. The CDR3 DNA sequence: TGTGCCAGCAGCTTTCCGGGACTAGCGGGAGTATCGTACAATGAGCAGTTCTTC. Translation: CASSFPGLAGVSYNEQFF. The chain joins TRBV11-1 to TRBJ2-1; 14 bases fit TRBD2. The CDR3 totals 18 residues. V was pared by 3 bases and J by 4 bases, with 8 bases of the junction left unmatched. Germline CDR1 reads SGHAT; CDR2 reads FQDESV (reference sequence).

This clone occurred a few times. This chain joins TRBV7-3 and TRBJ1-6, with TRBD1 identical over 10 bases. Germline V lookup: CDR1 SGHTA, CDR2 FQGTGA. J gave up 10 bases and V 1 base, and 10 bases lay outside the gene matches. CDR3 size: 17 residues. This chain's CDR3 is CASSLNPSGTGVSPLHF. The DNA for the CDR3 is TGTGCCAGCAGCTTAAACCCTTCGGGGACAGGGGTATCACCCCTCCACTTT. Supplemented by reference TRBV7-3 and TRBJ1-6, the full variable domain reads GAGVSQTPSNKVTEKGKYVELRCDPISGHTALYWYRQSLGQGPEFLIYFQGTGAADDSGLPNDRFFAVRPEGSVSTLKIQRTERGDSAVYLCASSLNPSGTGVSPLHFGNGTRLTVT.

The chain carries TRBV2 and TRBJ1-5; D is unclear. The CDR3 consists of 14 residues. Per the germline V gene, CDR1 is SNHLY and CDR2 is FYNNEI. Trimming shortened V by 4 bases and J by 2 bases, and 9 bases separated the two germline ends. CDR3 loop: CASSARQGNQPQHF. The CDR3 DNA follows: TGTGCCAGCAGTGCTCGGCAGGGCAATCAGCCCCAGCATTTT. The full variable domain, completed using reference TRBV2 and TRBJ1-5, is EPEVTQTPSHQVTQMGQEVILRCVPISNHLYFYWYRQILGQKVEFLVSFYNNEISEKSEIFDDQFSVERPDGSNFTLKIRSTKLEDSAMYFCASSARQGNQPQHFGDGTRLSIL.

CDR3 in DNA: TGCGCCAGCAGCCAACTCCCGGGACTGTACACAGATACGCAGTATTTT. Its translation is CASSQLPGLYTDTQYF. V is TRBV4-1 and J is TRBJ2-3, with a tentative D call TRBD2 (6 bases). Germline CDR1 reads MGHRA; CDR2 reads YSYEKL. The germline V and J ends were trimmed by 2 bases and 2 bases, with 14 bases remaining between them. The CDR3 spans 16 residues.